These 24 T cell receptor beta chains were all obtained from the same sample, sequenced in a study of identical twins. MiXCR, applied by TCRdb to the 5' RACE reads, yields one record per CDR3 protein. Of roughly 570,000 distinct CDR3 sequences in the sample, 9.6% were seen once. The same data also contributed to another study, on yellow fever vaccine responses in identical twins.

Sequencing input: PBMCs. The receptors originated from a woman younger than 30 in good health.

The chain combines TRBV5-1 with TRBJ2-7, with 9 bases aligning to TRBD1. The CDR3 is made up of 15 amino acids. Trimming removed 4 bases from V and 2 bases from J; junction bases left unmatched: 7. Germline V lookup: CDR1 SGHRS, CDR2 YFSETQ. The CDR3 DNA reads TGCGCCAGCAGCCTGGACGGGACAGGGACCTACGAGCAGTACTTC. This encodes CASSLDGTGTYEQYF.

This clonotype has at least ten counts. V usage is TRBV29-1 and J usage is TRBJ2-2; no firm D call. Germline V gives CDR1 SQVTM, CDR2 ANQGSEA. CDR3 length: 13 residues. Trimming took 0 bases from V and 4 from J, leaving 6 bases between them. The CDR3 region has the DNA TGCAGCGTTGAAGATCGAGTCACCGGGGAGCTGTTTTTT. Amino acids: CSVEDRVTGELFF.

Only a few counts were recorded for this clonotype. The chain is built from TRBV29-1 and TRBJ2-7, with a tentative D call TRBD2 (6 bases). The CDR3 runs 15 residues. Germline V gene sequence: CDR1 SQVTM, CDR2 ANQGSEA. Trimming removed 0 bases at V and 1 base at J, with 13 bases between. DNA for the CDR3: TGCAGCGTTGAAGATGCCGGGACTGTTTCCTACGAGCAGTACTTC. Its protein product is CSVEDAGTVSYEQYF.

This clonotype occurred many times. J is TRBJ1-4 and V is TRBV15; D not resolved. Germline CDR1 and CDR2: LNHNV and YYDKDF (reference sequence). CDR3 length: 15 amino acids. V lost 1 base and J lost 8, with 14 bases in between. The CDR3 nucleotides are TGTGCCACCAGCAGAGTCGATGAGGTTCACGAAAAACTGTTTTTT. This translates into CATSRVDEVHEKLFF. Supplemented by reference TRBV15 and TRBJ1-4, the full variable domain reads DAMVIQNPRYQVTQFGKPVTLSCSQTLNHNVMYWYQQKSSQAPKLLFHYYDKDFNNEADTPDNFQSRRPNTSFCFLDIRSPGLGDTAMYLCATSRVDEVHEKLFFGSGTQLSVL.

The chain has TRBV25-1 and TRBJ2-3; 10 bases agree with TRBD1. Germline values: CDR1 MGHDK, CDR2 SYGVNS. The V and J ends lost 3 bases and 7 bases, in that order; junction bases with no gene match: 10. The CDR3 is 16 residues long. DNA of the CDR3: TGTGCCAGCAGTGACCCGGGACAGGGGAGGATCTATACGCAGTATTTT. As protein: CASSDPGQGRIYTQYF. Full variable domain (outside the CDR3, taken from reference TRBV25-1 and TRBJ2-3): EADIYQTPRYLVIGTGKKITLECSQTMGHDKMYWYQQDPGMELHLIHYSYGVNSTEKGDLSSESTVSRIRTEHFPLTLESARPSHTSQYLCASSDPGQGRIYTQYFGPGTRLTVL.

This sequence joins TRBV3-1 and TRBJ2-2; TRBD1 is a possible D gene (5 bases). The germline gives CDR1 LGHDT, CDR2 YNNKEL (reference sequence). CDR3 size: 17 residues. Trimming stripped 9 bases from V and 2 bases from J, with 22 bases between. The CDR3 here is CARAVGGAPTNTGELFF. The DNA of the CDR3 is TGTGCCAGAGCCGTAGGTGGGGCTCCGACCAACACCGGGGAGCTGTTTTTT.

This clonotype was observed at least ten times. The rearrangement links TRBV27 to TRBJ1-5; 7 bases match TRBD1. With V trimmed by 6 bases and J by 4 bases, 12 bases remained unmatched. CDR3 size: 16 residues. Germline CDR1 and CDR2: MNHEY and SMNVEV (reference sequence). The CDR3: CASSPFQGERNQPQHF. The CDR3 DNA follows: TGTGCCAGCAGCCCTTTTCAGGGGGAACGAAATCAGCCCCAGCATTTT.

The gene calls are TRBV20-1 and TRBJ1-5; D perhaps matches TRBD1 (6 bases). The CDR3 loop spans 16 amino acids. Trimming took off 6 bases at V and 5 bases at J, with 23 bases between the two ends. In germline, CDR1 is DFQATT, CDR2 SNEGSKA (reference sequence). The CDR3 DNA follows: TGCAGTGCCCTAGTCCCCTTACAGGGTCCCGATCAGCCCCAGCATTTT. Amino acid sequence: CSALVPLQGPDQPQHF.

V is TRBV6-2 or TRBV6-3 and J is TRBJ2-7; TRBD1 matches 10 bases. This CDR3 has 14 residues. Trimming at V came to 5 bases and at J to 8 bases, leaving 9 bases not matched to a gene. Germline CDR1 is MNHEY and CDR2 is SVGEGT. The CDR3 reads CASSNGQGVSQQYF. The CDR3 region has the DNA TGTGCCAGCAGTAACGGACAGGGGGTTTCACAGCAGTACTTC.

This clonotype came up a few times. This chain's CDR3 is CASSTPRERQETQYF. CDR3 DNA sequence: TGCGCCAGCAGCACACCCCGGGAACGTCAAGAGACCCAGTACTTC. The V gene is TRBV5-1, the J gene TRBJ2-5; a weak D match, TRBD2 (5 bases). The V end lost 4 bases, the J end lost 2 bases, and 15 bases lay between the germline ends. Germline V gene lookup returns CDR1 SGHRS and CDR2 YFSETQ. This CDR3 region has 15 residues.

V usage is TRBV9 and J usage is TRBJ1-2; D is unclear. Trimming removed 0 bases at V and 7 bases at J, with 7 bases between. CDR3 length equals 12 residues. Germline values: CDR1 SGDLS, CDR2 YYNGEE. The CDR3, as DNA: TGTGCCAGCAGCGTAGGGTCCGCTGGCTACACCTTC. This sequence encodes CASSVGSAGYTF.

This rearrangement joins TRBV2 to TRBJ1-1; a possible D gene is TRBD1 (5 bases). CDR3 size: 12 residues. Trimming stripped 7 bases from V and 3 bases from J, with 9 bases between. Germline V gene data show CDR1 as SNHLY and CDR2 as FYNNEI. In DNA form, the CDR3 reads TGTGCCAGCATTTTAGGGGACACTGAAGCTTTCTTT. Its translation is CASILGDTEAFF.

This rearrangement joins TRBV4-2 to TRBJ2-1; 8 nucleotides match TRBD2. V gave up 5 bases and J gave up 6 bases; unmatched junction bases: 12. The germline gives CDR1 LGHNA, CDR2 YNFKEQ. The CDR3 length is 16 residues. In DNA, the CDR3 is TGTGCCAGCAGCTTGAACCCGGGACTAGTCCTCAATGAGCAGTTCTTC. It translates to CASSLNPGLVLNEQFF.

This clonotype has at least ten counts. This sequence joins TRBV12-3 or TRBV12-4 and TRBJ1-4; 10 bases align to TRBD1. There are 15 residues in the CDR3. The junction had 6 bases not matched to a gene; V was cut back by 5 bases and J by 6 bases. The CDR3 here is CASSPGDRGHEKLFF. Written as DNA, the CDR3 is TGTGCCAGCAGTCCCGGGGACAGGGGTCATGAAAAACTGTTTTTT.

This rearrangement joins TRBV18 to TRBJ1-4; D uncertain. This CDR3 is built from 15 residues. The germline V gene encodes CDR1 KGHSH and CDR2 LQKENI. V lost 6 bases, J lost 7 bases, and 18 bases lay in between. The CDR3 DNA reads as TGTGCCAGCTCCGCAACTCTAAACGACGGTGAAAAACTGTTTTTT. Its protein is CASSATLNDGEKLFF.

This clonotype showed up many times. The rearrangement joins TRBV7-2 to TRBJ2-7, with 10 bases that match TRBD2. There are 15 residues in the CDR3. With 1 base clipped from V and 5 bases from J, the junction kept 5 bases outside the gene matches. CDR1 SGHTA and CDR2 FQGNSA come from the germline V gene. In DNA form, the CDR3 reads TGTGCCAGCAGCTTAGAGTCTAGCGGGGGAAACGAGCAGTACTTC. Protein sequence: CASSLESSGGNEQYF.

The J gene is TRBJ2-5, the V gene TRBV10-2, with D perhaps being TRBD1 or TRBD2 (5 bases each). Germline V lookup: CDR1 WSHSY, CDR2 SAAADI. CDR3 length equals 13 residues. Trimming took 7 bases from V and 2 from J, leaving 11 bases between them. The CDR3 region has the DNA TGCGCCAGCATGGGGGACCGGCAAGAGACCCAGTACTTC. Its protein is CASMGDRQETQYF.

V gene TRBV2 combines with J gene TRBJ2-7, with 7 bases matching TRBD1. CDR3 length: 13 residues. V lost 10 bases, J lost 3 bases, and 9 bases stayed unmatched. Germline V lookup: CDR1 SNHLY, CDR2 FYNNEI. DNA for the CDR3: TGTGCCATCACCCCGGGACAGCGCTACGAGCAGTACTTC. Protein sequence: CAITPGQRYEQYF.

The CDR3 bases are TGTGCCAGCAGTGAAGGGGGCCACGGGGCCAACGTCCTGACTTTC. Residues: CASSEGGHGANVLTF. The chain carries TRBV25-1 and TRBJ2-6, with D possibly TRBD1 on 6 matching bases. V was pared by 2 bases and J by 4 bases, with 9 bases between. The CDR3 runs to 15 residues. Per the germline V gene, CDR1 is MGHDK and CDR2 is SYGVNS.

This clonotype was picked up a small number of times. The V call is TRBV10-2, the J call TRBJ2-5, with a possible D match to TRBD2 (6 bases). The V and J ends lost 3 bases and 5 bases respectively, with 10 bases between them. The CDR3 sequence is 13 residues long. CDR1 is WSHSY and CDR2 is SAAADI in the germline V gene. The CDR3 loop is CASSDRLAETQYF. CDR3 nucleotides: TGCGCCAGCAGTGATCGTCTAGCGGAGACCCAGTACTTC.

This clonotype was seen ten or more times. V usage is TRBV20-1 and J usage is TRBJ2-7; 8 nucleotides agree with TRBD1. Germline CDR1 is DFQATT and CDR2 is SNEGSKA (reference sequence). V was clipped by 5 bases and J by 3 bases; unmatched bases: 15. This CDR3 comprises 16 residues. CDR3 protein: CSAHLTRDRFNYEQYF. The CDR3 bases are TGCAGTGCTCACCTAACCCGGGACAGGTTTAACTACGAGCAGTACTTC.

The chain links TRBV29-1 to TRBJ2-3; the D is unclear. CDR1 is SQVTM, CDR2 ANQGSEA, per germline. The CDR3 extends over 18 amino acids. V was cut by 3 bases and J by 2 bases, with 24 bases left in between. CDR3 sequence reads: CSVELRPWPDVNTDTQYF. In nucleotides, the CDR3 is TGCAGCGTTGAGTTGCGCCCCTGGCCGGACGTGAACACAGATACGCAGTATTTT.

This rearrangement joins TRBV23-1 to TRBJ2-3, with a possible D match to TRBD2 (6 bases). TRBV23-1 is an ORF, and what it does is uncertain. The CDR3 runs to 16 residues. V was shortened by 0 bases and J by 5 bases, with 15 bases between the two germline ends. CDR3 protein: CASSQSLDYGEDTQYF. In DNA form, the CDR3 reads TGCGCCAGCAGTCAATCACTGGACTATGGGGAAGATACGCAGTATTTT.

This clonotype came up many times. The chain uses TRBV27 and TRBJ2-7; TRBD2 is a possible D gene (5 bases). Germline V gene data show CDR1 as MNHEY and CDR2 as SMNVEV (reference sequence). CDR3 length: 12 residues. V gave up 7 bases and J gave up 3 bases, with 10 bases separating them. CDR3 region: CASTGTGYEQYF. CDR3 coding DNA: TGTGCCAGCACGGGAACTGGCTACGAGCAGTACTTC.